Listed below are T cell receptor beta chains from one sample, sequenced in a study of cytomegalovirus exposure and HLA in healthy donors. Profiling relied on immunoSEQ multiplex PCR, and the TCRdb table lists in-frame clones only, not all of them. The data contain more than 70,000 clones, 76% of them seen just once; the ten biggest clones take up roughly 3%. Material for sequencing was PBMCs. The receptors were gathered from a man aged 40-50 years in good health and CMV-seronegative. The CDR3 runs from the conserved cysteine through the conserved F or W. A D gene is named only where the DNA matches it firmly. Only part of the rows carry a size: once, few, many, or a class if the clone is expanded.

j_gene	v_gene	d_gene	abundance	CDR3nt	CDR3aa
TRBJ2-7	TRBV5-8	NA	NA	TGTGCCAGCAGCTACTTCCGCGGGAACCCCTACGAGCAGTACTTC	CASSYFRGNPYEQYF
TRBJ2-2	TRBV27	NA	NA	TGTGCCAGCAGTTTTGATGGAGCGAGTGCCGGGGAGCTGTTTTTT	CASSFDGASAGELFF
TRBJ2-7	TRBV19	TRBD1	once	TGTGCCAGTACCCTGGGGACAGGGATGGGACAGCAGTACTTC	CASTLGTGMGQQYF
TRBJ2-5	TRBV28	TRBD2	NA	TGTGCCAGCAGTCCAACCTCACTAGCGGGGGAGACCCAGTACTTC	CASSPTSLAGETQYF
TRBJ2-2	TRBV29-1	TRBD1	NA	TGCAGCGTAGGGACAGGGGGCACCGGGGAGCTGTTTTTT	CSVGTGGTGELFF
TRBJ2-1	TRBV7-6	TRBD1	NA	TGTGCCAGCAGCTTAGATTCGGGGCAGGGGGCTTACAATGAGCAGTTCTTC	CASSLDSGQGAYNEQFF
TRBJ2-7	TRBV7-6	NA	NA	TGTGCCAGCAGCTTAGGGGGGGGCCCCTACGAGCAGTACTTC	CASSLGGGPYEQYF
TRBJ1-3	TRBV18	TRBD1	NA	TGTGCCAGCTCGCCACAACCGCTGACAGGGACGAGAAACACCATATATTTT	CASSPQPLTGTRNTIYF
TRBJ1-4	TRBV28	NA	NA	TGTGCCAGCAGTTTTTCAGGGTTCAGGAAACTGTTTTTT	CASSFSGFRKLFF
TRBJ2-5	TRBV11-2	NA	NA	TGTGCCAGCAGCTTAGAATCGGAGACCCAGTACTTC	CASSLESETQYF
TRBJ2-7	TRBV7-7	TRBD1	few	TGTGCCAGCAGCTTAGGGCCCGGGACAGGGGTCGGCGAGCAGTACTTC	CASSLGPGTGVGEQYF